This TCR beta chain derives from a study of blood T cell repertoires in COVID-19 (dated by TCRdb to 2020 to 2022). For the study in its entirety: Samples covering the acute and convalescent phases of COVID-19 were provided by collaborators in the United States, Italy and Spain. The prospective study material was composed of cDNA or gDNA derived from T cells, B-cell-depleted T cells, or PBMCs. Deeply sampled blood TCRbeta repertoires from subjects exposed to, actively infected with, or recovered from COVID-19 were included in the dataset. The repertoires were released in a freely available public database meant as a resource for research on the immune response to SARS-CoV-2. The samples were drawn from the first 160 participants of the ongoing ImmuneRACE study and from 1,254 subjects provided by 6 global collaborators. Nearly every sample came with metadata listing a de-identified subject ID, COVID-19 status, age in years and sex. HLA class I and class II types, where available, came from metadata supplied by the sample provider rather than from assay-based typing. The paper as a whole reports these results and caveats: How much clinical and demographic metadata was included differed by source and by participant, and the metadata was provided uncurated.

The CDR3 contains 17 residues, cysteine and phenylalanine counted. The kept DNA is CDR3 alone, 51 bases in frame from the first base. CDR1 and CDR2 were assigned from the germline V gene as MNHEY and SVGEGT. The V and J ends are trimmed by 0 bases and 5 bases, leaving 17 bases between them. Whole blood was collected in K2EDTA tubes by collaborating institutions according to the institutions' own protocols. For TCRbeta analysis, collaborators shipped samples in one of three forms: frozen whole blood, isolated PBMCs, or DNA extracted from either of those sample types. As for this clone: This receptor's antigen is unknown. The record has no base qualities; no much larger clone is one base away.

TCRbeta CDR3 regions were amplified from genomic DNA by means of the immunoSEQ Assay, a bias-controlled multiplex PCR. The study's own analysis went as follows. Within the assay, amplification of reference gene primers was used to estimate how many nucleated cells each sample contained. To quantify the absolute abundance of each unique TCRbeta CDR3 rearrangement, sequence reads were collapsed and filtered. Productive Simpson clonality was computed per sample as the square root of Simpson's diversity index over productive rearrangements. TCRdb re-hosts the immuneACCESS table, in-frame sequences only. Its copies lack some clones; in the studies checked, an unresolved V gene accounts for under half of them, and the cause for the rest is not known. The DNA gave D and trimming, while V, J and clone size come from that table. Counted in this sample were around 170,000 clones; 70% to 90% of them appeared once. The ten largest clones take up 3% to 4% of the sample.

Sequenced sample: peripheral blood. The sequence came from a woman between 65 and 79 years old with acute or convalescent COVID-19. The rearrangement joined TRBV6-2 or TRBV6-3 to TRBJ1-5, with a weak D call of TRBD1 (6 bases match). The sequenced DNA is TGTGCCAGCAGTTACTCGACGATGGACAGTAGGTATCAGCCCCAGCATTTT. Its translation reads: CASSYSTMDSRYQPQHF.